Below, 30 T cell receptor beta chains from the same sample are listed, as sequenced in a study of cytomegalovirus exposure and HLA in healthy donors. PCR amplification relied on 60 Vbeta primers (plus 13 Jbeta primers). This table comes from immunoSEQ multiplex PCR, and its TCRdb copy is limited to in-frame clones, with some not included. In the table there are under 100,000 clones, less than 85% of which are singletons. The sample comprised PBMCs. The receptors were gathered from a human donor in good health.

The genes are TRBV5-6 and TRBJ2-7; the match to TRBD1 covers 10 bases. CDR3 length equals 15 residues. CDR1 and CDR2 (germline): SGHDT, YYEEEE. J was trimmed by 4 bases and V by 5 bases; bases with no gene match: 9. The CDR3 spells CASSFVPGQGYEQYF. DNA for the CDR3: TGTGCCAGCAGTTTTGTCCCGGGACAGGGGTACGAGCAGTACTTC.

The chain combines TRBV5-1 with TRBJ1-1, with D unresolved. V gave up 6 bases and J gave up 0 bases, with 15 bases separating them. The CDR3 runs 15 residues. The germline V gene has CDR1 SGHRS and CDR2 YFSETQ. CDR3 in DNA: TGCGCCAGCAATTTGGAGGGAAGATTGAACACTGAAGCTTTCTTT. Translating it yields CASNLEGRLNTEAFF.

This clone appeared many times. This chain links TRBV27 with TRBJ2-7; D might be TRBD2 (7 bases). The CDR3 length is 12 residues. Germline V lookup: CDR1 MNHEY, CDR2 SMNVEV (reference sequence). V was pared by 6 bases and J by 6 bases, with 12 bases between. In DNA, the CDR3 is TGTGCCAGCAGCCTAGGGGGGGTCGAGCAGTACTTC. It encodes CASSLGGVEQYF.

CDR3 nucleotides: TGTGCCAGTAGCGGTCCGAACTATGGCTACACCTTC. Translating it yields CASSGPNYGYTF. The rearrangement uses TRBV19 and TRBJ1-2, with no clear D. V gave up 6 bases and J gave up 2 bases, with 7 bases separating them. Germline V CDR1 and CDR2: LNHDA, SQIVND (reference sequence). This CDR3 has 12 amino acids.

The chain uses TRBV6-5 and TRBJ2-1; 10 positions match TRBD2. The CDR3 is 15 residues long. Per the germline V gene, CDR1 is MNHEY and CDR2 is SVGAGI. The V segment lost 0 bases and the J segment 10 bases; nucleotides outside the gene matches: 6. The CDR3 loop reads CASSYSSGGAGEQFF. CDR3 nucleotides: TGTGCCAGCAGTTACTCCAGCGGGGGGGCCGGGGAGCAGTTCTTC.

The CDR3 bases are TGTGCCAGTAAACAGGGGGACGGCTACACCTTC. Protein: CASKQGDGYTF. This rearrangement joins TRBV19 to TRBJ1-2; 8 bases match TRBD1. The junction had 3 bases not matched to a gene; V was cut back by 7 bases and J by 8 bases. Germline V gene lookup returns CDR1 LNHDA and CDR2 SQIVND (reference sequence). The CDR3 is made up of 11 amino acids.

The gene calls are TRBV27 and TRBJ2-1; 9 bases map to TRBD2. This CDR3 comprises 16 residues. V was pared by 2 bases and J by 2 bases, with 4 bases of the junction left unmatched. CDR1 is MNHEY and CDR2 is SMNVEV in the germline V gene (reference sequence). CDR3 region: CASSLVAGETYNEQFF. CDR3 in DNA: TGTGCCAGCAGTTTAGTAGCGGGGGAGACCTACAATGAGCAGTTCTTC.

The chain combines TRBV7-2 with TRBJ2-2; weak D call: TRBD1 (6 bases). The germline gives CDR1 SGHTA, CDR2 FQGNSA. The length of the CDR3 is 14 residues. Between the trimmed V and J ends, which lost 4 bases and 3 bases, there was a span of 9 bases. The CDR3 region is CASSYDRYTGELFF. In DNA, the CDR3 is TGTGCCAGCAGCTACGACAGGTACACCGGGGAGCTGTTTTTT.

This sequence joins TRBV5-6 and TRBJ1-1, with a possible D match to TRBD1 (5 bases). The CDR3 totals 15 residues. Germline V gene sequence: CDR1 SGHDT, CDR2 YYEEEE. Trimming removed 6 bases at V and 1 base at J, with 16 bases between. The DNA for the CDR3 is TGTGCCAGCACCCGACGGGGGACTCAGAACACTGAAGCTTTCTTT. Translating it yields CASTRRGTQNTEAFF.

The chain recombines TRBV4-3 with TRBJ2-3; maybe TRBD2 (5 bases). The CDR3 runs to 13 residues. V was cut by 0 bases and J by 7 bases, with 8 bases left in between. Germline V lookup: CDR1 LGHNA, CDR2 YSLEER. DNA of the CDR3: TGCGCCAGCAGCCAAGATGTCGGGAATACGCAGTATTTT. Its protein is CASSQDVGNTQYF.

CDR3 sequence (DNA): TGTGCCAGTAGTATGGGAGGAGGGATGAGCAATCAGCCCCAGCATTTT. The encoded protein is CASSMGGGMSNQPQHF. The gene calls are TRBV19 and TRBJ1-5, with D unresolved. Germline V gene lookup returns CDR1 LNHDA and CDR2 SQIVND (reference sequence). Trimming stripped 3 bases from V and 1 base from J, with 13 bases between. This CDR3 is built from 16 residues.

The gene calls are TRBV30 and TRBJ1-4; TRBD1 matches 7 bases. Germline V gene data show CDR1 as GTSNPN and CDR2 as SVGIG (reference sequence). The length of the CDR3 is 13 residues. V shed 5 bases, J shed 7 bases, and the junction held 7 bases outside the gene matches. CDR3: CAWARGQTEKLFF. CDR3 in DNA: TGTGCCTGGGCCCGGGGACAGACTGAAAAACTGTTTTTT.

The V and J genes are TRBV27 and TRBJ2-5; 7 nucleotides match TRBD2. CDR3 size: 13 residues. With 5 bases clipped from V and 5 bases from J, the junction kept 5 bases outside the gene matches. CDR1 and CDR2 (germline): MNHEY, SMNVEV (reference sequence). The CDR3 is CASSQGLVETQYF. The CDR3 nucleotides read TGTGCCAGCAGTCAAGGACTAGTTGAGACCCAGTACTTC.

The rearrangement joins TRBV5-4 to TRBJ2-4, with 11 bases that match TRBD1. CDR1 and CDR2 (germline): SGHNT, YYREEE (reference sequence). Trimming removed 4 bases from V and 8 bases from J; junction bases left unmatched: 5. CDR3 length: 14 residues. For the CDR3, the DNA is TGTGCCAGCAGCCCGGGACAGGGGGTGGACATTCAGTACTTC. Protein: CASSPGQGVDIQYF.

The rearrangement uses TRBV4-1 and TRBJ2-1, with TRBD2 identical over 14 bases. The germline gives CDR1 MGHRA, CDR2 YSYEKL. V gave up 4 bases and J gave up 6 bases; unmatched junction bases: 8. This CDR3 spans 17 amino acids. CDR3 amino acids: CASSRAGLAGAGNEQFF. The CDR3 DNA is TGCGCCAGCAGCCGGGCGGGACTAGCGGGGGCGGGCAATGAGCAGTTCTTC.

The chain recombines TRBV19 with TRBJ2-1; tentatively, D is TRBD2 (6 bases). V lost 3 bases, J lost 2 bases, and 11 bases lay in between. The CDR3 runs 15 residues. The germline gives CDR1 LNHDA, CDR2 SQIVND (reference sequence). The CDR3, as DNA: TGTGCCAGTAGTATGAGGGGAGGAACCTACAATGAGCAGTTCTTC. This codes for CASSMRGGTYNEQFF.

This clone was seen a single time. The CDR3 is CASSFSGGAGETQYF. The CDR3 DNA sequence: TGTGCCAGCAGTTTTAGCGGGGGGGCCGGGGAGACCCAGTACTTC. The chain links TRBV7-2 to TRBJ2-5, with TRBD2 matching 11 bases. CDR1 is SGHTA, CDR2 FQGNSA, per germline. This CDR3 comprises 15 residues. V was clipped by 6 bases and J by 5 bases; unmatched bases: 8.

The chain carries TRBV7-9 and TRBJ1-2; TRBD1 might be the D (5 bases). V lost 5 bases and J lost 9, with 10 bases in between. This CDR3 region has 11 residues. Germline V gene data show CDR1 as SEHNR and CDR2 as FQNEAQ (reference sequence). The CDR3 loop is CASSQDRRYTF. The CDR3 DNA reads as TGTGCCAGCAGCCAAGACAGACGCTACACCTTC.

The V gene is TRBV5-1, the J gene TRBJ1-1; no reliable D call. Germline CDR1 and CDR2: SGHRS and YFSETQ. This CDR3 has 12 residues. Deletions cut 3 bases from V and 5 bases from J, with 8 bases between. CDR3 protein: CASSSTGTEAFF. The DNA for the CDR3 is TGCGCCAGCAGCTCGACCGGGACTGAAGCTTTCTTT.

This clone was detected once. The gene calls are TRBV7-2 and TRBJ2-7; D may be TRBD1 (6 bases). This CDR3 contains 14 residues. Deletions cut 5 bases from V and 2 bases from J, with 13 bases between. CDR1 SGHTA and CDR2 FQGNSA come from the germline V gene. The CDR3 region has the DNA TGTGCCAGCAGCAGCCGGGACACCACCTACGAGCAGTACTTC. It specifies CASSSRDTTYEQYF.

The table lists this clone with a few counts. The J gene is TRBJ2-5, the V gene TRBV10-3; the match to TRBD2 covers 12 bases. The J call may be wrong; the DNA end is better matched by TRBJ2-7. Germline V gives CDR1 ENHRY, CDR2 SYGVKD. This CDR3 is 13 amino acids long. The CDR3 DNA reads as TGTGCCATAGGACTAGCGGGAATCTACGAGCAGTACTTC. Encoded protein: CAIGLAGIYEQYF.

The CDR3 is CASSGGTATNEKLFF. The CDR3 nucleotides read TGCGCCAGCAGCGGAGGGACTGCAACTAATGAAAAACTGTTTTTT. The J gene is TRBJ1-4, the V gene TRBV5-1, with D tentatively TRBD1 (5 bases). V lost 4 bases to trimming and J lost 0 bases, with 10 bases between them. CDR3 length: 15 amino acids. Germline V gives CDR1 SGHRS, CDR2 YFSETQ.

The CDR3 region is CASSPVISSGYTF. CDR3 DNA sequence: TGCGCCAGCAGCCCCGTAATTTCGTCCGGCTACACCTTC. V usage is TRBV4-3 and J usage is TRBJ1-2, with D unclear. Germline values: CDR1 LGHNA, CDR2 YSLEER. The germline V and J ends were trimmed by 4 bases and 8 bases, with 14 bases remaining between them. The CDR3 loop spans 13 amino acids.

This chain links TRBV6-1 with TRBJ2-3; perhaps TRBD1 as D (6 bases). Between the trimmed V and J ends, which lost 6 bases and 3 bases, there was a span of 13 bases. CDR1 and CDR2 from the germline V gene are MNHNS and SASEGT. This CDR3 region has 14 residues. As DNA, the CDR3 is TGTGCCAGCAGATACAGGGTCGGGACAGATACGCAGTATTTT. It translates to CASRYRVGTDTQYF.

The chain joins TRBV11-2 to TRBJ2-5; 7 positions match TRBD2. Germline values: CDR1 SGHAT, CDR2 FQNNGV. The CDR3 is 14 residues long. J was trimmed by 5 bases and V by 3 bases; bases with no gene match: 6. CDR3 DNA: TGTGCCAGCAGCTTGAGCGGGGTGATGGAGACCCAGTACTTC. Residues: CASSLSGVMETQYF.

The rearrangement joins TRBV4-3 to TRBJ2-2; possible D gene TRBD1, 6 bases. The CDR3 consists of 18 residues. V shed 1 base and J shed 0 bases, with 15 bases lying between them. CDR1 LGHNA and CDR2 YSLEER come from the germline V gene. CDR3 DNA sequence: TGCGCCAGCAGCCAAGGAGGGGGACACCAACCGAACACCGGGGAGCTGTTTTTT. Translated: CASSQGGGHQPNTGELFF.

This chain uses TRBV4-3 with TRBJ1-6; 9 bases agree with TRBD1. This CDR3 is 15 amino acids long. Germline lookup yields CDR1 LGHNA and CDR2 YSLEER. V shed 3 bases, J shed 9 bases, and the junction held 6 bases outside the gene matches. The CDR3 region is CASSHRDRGSSPLHF. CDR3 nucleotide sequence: TGCGCCAGCAGCCATCGAGACAGGGGGAGTTCACCCCTCCACTTT.

CDR3 nucleotides: TGCGCCAGCAGCCGATCTACAGGAGCCCAGGGCTACGAGCAGTACTTC. It yields the protein CASSRSTGAQGYEQYF. The chain combines TRBV4-1 with TRBJ2-5; TRBD1 is a possible D gene (5 bases). The DNA matches TRBJ2-7 better at its end, which makes the J call doubtful. The CDR3 is made up of 16 amino acids. Germline V lookup: CDR1 MGHRA, CDR2 YSYEKL.

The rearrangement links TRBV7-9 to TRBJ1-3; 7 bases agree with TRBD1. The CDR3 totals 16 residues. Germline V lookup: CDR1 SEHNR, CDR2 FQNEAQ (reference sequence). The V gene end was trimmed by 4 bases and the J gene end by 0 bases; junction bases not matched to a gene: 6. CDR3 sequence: CASSWGQPRSGNTIYF. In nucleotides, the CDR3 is TGTGCCAGCAGCTGGGGACAGCCCCGCTCTGGAAACACCATATATTTT.

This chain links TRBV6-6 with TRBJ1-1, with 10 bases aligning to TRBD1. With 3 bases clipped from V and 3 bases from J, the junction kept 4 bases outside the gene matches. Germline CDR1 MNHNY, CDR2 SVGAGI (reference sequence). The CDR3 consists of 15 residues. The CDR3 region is CASSYTGTGDTEAFF. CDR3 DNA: TGTGCCAGCAGTTATACCGGGACAGGGGACACTGAAGCTTTCTTT.